The present entry profiles one T cell receptor (beta chain) with its context. V lost 5 bases, J lost 6 bases, and 14 bases stayed unmatched. The CDR3 is 16 amino acids. CDR1 is MNHEY, CDR2 SMNVEV, per germline (reference sequence). This entry is derived from a study of cytomegalovirus exposure and HLA in healthy donors. Amplification used 60 Vbeta primers and 13 Jbeta primers. Repertoires were generated with immunoSEQ multiplex PCR, while TCRdb's copy carries only in-frame clones and drops some. The table has over 100,000 clones, just over 65% seen once. Sequenced input: PBMCs. This chain uses TRBV27 with TRBJ1-1; 8 nucleotides match TRBD1. The receptor was isolated from a man younger than 30 in good health and CMV-seronegative. CDR3 amino acids: CASSLGQGPGFSEAFF. CDR3 nucleotide sequence: TGTGCCAGCAGTCTCGGACAGGGACCCGGGTTCTCTGAAGCTTTCTTT.